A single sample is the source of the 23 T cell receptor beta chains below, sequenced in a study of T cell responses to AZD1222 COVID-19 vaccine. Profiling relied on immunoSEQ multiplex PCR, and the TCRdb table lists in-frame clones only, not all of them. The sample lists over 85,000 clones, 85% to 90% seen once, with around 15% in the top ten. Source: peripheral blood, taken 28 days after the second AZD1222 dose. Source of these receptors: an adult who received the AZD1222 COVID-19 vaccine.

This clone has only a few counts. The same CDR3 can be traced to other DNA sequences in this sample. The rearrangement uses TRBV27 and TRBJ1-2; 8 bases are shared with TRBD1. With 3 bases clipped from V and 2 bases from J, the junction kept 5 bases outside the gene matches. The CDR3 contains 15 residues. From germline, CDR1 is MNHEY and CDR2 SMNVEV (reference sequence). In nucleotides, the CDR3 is TGTGCCAGCAGTTTTGCAGGGGGCTCGAACTATGGCTACACCTTC. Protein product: CASSFAGGSNYGYTF.

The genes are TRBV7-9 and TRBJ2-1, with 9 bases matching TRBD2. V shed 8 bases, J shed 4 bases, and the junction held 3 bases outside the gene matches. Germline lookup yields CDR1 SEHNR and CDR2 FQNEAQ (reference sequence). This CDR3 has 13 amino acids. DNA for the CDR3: TGTGCCAGCCTCCTAGCGGGGTACAATGAGCAGTTCTTC. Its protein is CASLLAGYNEQFF.

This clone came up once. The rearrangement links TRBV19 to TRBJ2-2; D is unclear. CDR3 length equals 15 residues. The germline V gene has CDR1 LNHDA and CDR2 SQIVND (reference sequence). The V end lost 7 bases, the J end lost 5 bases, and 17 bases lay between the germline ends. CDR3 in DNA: TGTGCCAGTAAGAGGCAGCCCACGAGGACCGGGGAGCTGTTTTTT. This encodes CASKRQPTRTGELFF.

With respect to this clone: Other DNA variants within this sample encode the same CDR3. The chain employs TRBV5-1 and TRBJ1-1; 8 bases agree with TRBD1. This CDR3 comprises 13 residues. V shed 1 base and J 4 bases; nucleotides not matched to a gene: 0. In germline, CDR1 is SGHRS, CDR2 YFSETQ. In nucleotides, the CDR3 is TGCGCCAGCAGCTTGACAGGGGGCACTGAAGCTTTCTTT. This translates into CASSLTGGTEAFF.

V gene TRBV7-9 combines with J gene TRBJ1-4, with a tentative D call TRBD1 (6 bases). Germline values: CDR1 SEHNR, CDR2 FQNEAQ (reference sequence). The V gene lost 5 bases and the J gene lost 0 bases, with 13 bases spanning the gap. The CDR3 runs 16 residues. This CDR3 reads CASSPGTLATNEKLFF. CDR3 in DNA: TGTGCCAGCAGCCCCGGGACACTTGCAACTAATGAAAAACTGTTTTTT.

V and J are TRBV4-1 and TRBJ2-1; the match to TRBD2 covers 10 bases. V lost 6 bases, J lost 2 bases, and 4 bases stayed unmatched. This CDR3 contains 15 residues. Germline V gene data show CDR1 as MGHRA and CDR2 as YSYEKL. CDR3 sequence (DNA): TGCGCCAGCAGTCGGACTAGCGGAGCCTACAATGAGCAGTTCTTC. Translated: CASSRTSGAYNEQFF.

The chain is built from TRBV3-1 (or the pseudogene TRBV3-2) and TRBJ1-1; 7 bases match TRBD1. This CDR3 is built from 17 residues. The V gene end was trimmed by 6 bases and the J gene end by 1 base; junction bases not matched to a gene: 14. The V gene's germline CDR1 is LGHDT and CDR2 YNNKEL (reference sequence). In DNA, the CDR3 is TGTGCCAGCAGACCCTATATAGGGACAGACAAGAACACTGAAGCTTTCTTT. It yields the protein CASRPYIGTDKNTEAFF.

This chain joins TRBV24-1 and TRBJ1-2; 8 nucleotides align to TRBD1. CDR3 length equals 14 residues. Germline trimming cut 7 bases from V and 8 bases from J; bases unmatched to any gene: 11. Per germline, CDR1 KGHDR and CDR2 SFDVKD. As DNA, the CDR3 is TGTGCCACCAGGGGGACAGGATCGTTCGGGGGCTACACCTTC. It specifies CATRGTGSFGGYTF.

CDR3 sequence reads: CASSLGGSDTQYF. For the CDR3, the DNA is TGTGCCAGCAGTTTGGGCGGATCAGATACGCAGTATTTT. The V gene is TRBV27, the J gene TRBJ2-3; D unclear. The CDR3 spans 13 residues. CDR1 and CDR2 from the germline V gene are MNHEY and SMNVEV (reference sequence). V lost 3 bases to trimming and J lost 4 bases, with 8 bases between them.

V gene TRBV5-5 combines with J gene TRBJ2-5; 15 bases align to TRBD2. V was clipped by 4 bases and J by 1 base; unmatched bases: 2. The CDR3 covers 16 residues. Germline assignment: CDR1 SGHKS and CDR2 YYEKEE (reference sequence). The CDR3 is CASSGTSGGSQETQYF. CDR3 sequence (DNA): TGTGCCAGCAGCGGGACTAGCGGGGGGAGCCAAGAGACCCAGTACTTC.

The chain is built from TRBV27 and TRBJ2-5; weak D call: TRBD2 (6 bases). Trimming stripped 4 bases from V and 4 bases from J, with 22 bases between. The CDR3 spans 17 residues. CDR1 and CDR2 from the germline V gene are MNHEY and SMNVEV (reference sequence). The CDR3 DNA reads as TGTGCCAGCAGTTCCTACCGGGACTCAACACGGTTAGAGACCCAGTACTTC. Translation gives CASSSYRDSTRLETQYF.

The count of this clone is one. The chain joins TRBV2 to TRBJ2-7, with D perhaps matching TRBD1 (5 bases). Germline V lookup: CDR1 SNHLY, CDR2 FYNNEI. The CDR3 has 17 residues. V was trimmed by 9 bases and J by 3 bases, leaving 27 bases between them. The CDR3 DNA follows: TGTGCCAGACCCCAGCAGTGTTCGACAGAAAGTCTCTACGAGCAGTACTTC. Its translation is CARPQQCSTESLYEQYF. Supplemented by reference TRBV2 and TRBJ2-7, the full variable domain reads EPEVTQTPSHQVTQMGQEVILRCVPISNHLYFYWYRQILGQKVEFLVSFYNNEISEKSEIFDDQFSVERPDGSNFTLKIRSTKLEDSAMYFCARPQQCSTESLYEQYFGPGTRLTVT.

CDR3 bases: TGTGCCAGCAGCGCCCCCGGGACAGGGGTAATGAACACTGAAGCTTTCTTT. Its protein is CASSAPGTGVMNTEAFF. This chain joins TRBV9 and TRBJ1-1, with TRBD1 identical over 10 bases. The V segment lost 3 bases and the J segment 0 bases; nucleotides outside the gene matches: 8. The CDR3 covers 17 residues. Germline CDR1 SGDLS, CDR2 YYNGEE.

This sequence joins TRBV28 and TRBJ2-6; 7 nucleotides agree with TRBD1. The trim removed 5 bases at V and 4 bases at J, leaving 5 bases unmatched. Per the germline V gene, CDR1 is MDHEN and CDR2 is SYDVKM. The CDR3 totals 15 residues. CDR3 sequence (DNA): TGTGCCAGCAGTATACAGGGGAGAGGGGCCAACGTCCTGACTTTC. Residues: CASSIQGRGANVLTF.

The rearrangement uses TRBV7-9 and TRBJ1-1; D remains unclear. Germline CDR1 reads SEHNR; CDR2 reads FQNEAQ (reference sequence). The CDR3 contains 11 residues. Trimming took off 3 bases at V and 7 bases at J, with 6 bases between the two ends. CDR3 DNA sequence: TGTGCCAGCAGCTTTTTAGTTGAAGCTTTCTTT. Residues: CASSFLVEAFF. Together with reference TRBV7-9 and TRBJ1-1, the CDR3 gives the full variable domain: DTGVSQNPRHKITKRGQNVTFRCDPISEHNRLYWYRQTLGQGPEFLTYFQNEAQLEKSRLLSDRFSAERPKGSFSTLEIQRTEQGDSAMYLCASSFLVEAFFGQGTRLTVV.

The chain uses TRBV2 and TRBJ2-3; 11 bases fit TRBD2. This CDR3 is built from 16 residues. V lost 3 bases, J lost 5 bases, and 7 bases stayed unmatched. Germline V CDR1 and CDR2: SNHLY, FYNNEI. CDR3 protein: CASSDGTSGPEDTQYF. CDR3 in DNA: TGTGCCAGCAGTGATGGGACTAGCGGTCCGGAAGATACGCAGTATTTT.

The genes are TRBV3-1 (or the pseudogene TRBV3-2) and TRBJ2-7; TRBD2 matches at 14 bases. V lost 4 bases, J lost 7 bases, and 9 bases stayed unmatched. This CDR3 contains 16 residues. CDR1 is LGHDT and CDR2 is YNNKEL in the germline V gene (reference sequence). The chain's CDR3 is CASSLGPGTSGREQYF. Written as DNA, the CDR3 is TGTGCCAGCAGCCTAGGACCCGGGACTAGCGGGAGAGAGCAGTACTTC.

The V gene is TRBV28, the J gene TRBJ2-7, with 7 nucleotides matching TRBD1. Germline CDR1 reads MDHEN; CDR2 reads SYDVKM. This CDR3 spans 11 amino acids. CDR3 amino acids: CATTGNYEQYF. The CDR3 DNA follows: TGTGCAACGACAGGGAACTACGAGCAGTACTTC.

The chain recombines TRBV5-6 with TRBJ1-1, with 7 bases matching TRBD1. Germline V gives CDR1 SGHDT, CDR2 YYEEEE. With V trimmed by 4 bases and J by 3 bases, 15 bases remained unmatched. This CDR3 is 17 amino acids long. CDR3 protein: CASSPQAGGGWDTEAFF. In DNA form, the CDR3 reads TGTGCCAGCAGCCCCCAGGCAGGGGGTGGTTGGGACACTGAAGCTTTCTTT.

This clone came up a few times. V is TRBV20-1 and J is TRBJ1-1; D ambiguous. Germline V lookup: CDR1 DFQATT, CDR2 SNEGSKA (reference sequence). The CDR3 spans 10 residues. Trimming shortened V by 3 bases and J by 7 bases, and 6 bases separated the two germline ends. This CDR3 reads CSASGYEAFF. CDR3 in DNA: TGCAGTGCTAGTGGATATGAAGCTTTCTTT.

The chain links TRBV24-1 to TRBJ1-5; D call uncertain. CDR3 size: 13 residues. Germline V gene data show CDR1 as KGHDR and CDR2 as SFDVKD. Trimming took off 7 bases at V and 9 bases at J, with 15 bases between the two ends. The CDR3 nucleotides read TGTGCCACCAGCCCCCGGCCGGGGTCGCCCCAGCATTTT. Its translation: CATSPRPGSPQHF.

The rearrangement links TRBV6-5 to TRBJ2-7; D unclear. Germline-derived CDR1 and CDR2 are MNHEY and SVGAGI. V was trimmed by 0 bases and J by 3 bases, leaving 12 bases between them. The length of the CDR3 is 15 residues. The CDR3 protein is CASSYSRSGGYEQYF. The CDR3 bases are TGTGCCAGCAGTTACTCGAGATCGGGCGGCTACGAGCAGTACTTC.

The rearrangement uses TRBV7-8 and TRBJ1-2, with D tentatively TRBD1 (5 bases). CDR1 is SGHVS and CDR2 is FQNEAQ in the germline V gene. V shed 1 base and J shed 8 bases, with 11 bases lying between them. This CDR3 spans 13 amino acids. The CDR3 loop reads CASSLEGRDGYTF. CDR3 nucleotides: TGTGCCAGCAGCTTAGAGGGGAGAGACGGCTACACCTTC.